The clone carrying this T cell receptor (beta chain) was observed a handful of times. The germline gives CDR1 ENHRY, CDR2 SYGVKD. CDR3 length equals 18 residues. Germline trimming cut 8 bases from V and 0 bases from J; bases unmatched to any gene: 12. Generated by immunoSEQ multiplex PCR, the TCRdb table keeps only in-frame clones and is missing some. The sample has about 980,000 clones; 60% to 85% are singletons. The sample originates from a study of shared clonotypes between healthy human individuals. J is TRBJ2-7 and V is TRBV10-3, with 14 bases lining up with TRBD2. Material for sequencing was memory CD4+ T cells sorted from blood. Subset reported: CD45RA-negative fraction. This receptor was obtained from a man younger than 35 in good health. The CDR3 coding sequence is TGTGCCATCGGACCCGGGACTAGCGGGAGTGGGAGCTCCTACGAGCAGTACTTC. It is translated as CAIGPGTSGSGSSYEQYF.